These 3 T cell receptor beta chains were all obtained from the same sample, sequenced in a study of vaccination and CD4 T cells after COVID-19. These receptors' antigens are unknown. Treatment defined: approximately 11-day PBMC culture with coronavirus spike peptide pools or control peptides (ViraFEST assay). Cultured CD4+ T-cell DNA underwent Oncomine TCR Beta short-read sequencing. TCRdb recomputed calls from the PCR reads with MiXCR, one row per CDR3 protein. The sample carries more than 20,000 distinct CDR3 sequences, around three quarters recorded once. Specimen: CD4+ T cells from blood, cultured in vitro. Receptors were obtained from a human donor who had recovered from COVID-19.

CDR3 bases: TGCGCCAGCAGCTTGGAGGGCAGCAACTATGGCTACACCTTC. Protein sequence: CASSLEGSNYGYTF. The chain employs TRBV5-1 and TRBJ1-2; D remains ambiguous. Germline V gene lookup returns CDR1 SGHRS and CDR2 YFSETQ. This CDR3 comprises 14 residues. V was shortened by 0 bases and J by 2 bases, with 8 bases between the two germline ends.

This clonotype was recorded only once. This chain joins TRBV28 and TRBJ2-3; D remains ambiguous. V lost 4 bases, J lost 2 bases, and 10 bases lay in between. CDR1 is MDHEN, CDR2 SYDVKM, per germline. The CDR3 is 14 residues long. DNA for the CDR3: TGTGCCAGCAGTTCGGCGCAGCTCACAGATACGCAGTATTTT. Its protein product is CASSSAQLTDTQYF.

The CDR3 sequence: CASSPRQGQGGYTF. In DNA, the CDR3 is TGTGCCAGCAGCCCCCGACAGGGCCAAGGGGGCTACACCTTC. The chain joins TRBV7-9 to TRBJ1-2; 7 bases fit TRBD1. CDR3 size: 14 residues. Per germline, CDR1 SEHNR and CDR2 FQNEAQ (reference sequence). V gave up 5 bases and J gave up 8 bases; unmatched junction bases: 11.